The 9 T cell receptor beta chains presented below share a single source sample, sequenced in a study of OX40 agonist ivuxolimab in advanced cancers. Generated by immunoSEQ multiplex PCR, the TCRdb table keeps only in-frame clones and is missing some. The table has 43,000 or so clones, 85% to 90% seen once. Sample: CD4+ or CD8+ T cells sorted from blood, taken in a trial of the OX40 agonist ivuxolimab. The receptors stem from an adult with an advanced solid tumor such as melanoma, head and neck, liver or kidney cancer.

The chain couples TRBV7-9 to TRBJ2-7; 7 positions match TRBD1. Germline assignment: CDR1 SEHNR and CDR2 FQNEAQ (reference sequence). The CDR3 has 14 residues. The trim removed 7 bases at V and 3 bases at J, leaving 9 bases unmatched. The CDR3 spells CASNSDRLSYEQYF. CDR3 in DNA: TGTGCCAGCAACTCGGACAGGTTAAGCTACGAGCAGTACTTC.

The chain joins TRBV7-3 to TRBJ1-6; no clear D gene. From germline, CDR1 is SGHTA and CDR2 FQGTGA. V dropped 1 base and J dropped 6 bases, with 4 bases sitting between them. The CDR3 spans 13 residues. DNA of the CDR3: TGTGCCAGCAGCTTAAACCCTAATTCACCCCTCCACTTT. This sequence encodes CASSLNPNSPLHF.

The genes are TRBV11-3 and TRBJ2-1, with 7 nucleotides matching TRBD1. The CDR3 has 16 residues. V lost 3 bases, J lost 4 bases, and 9 bases stayed unmatched. Germline CDR1 reads SGHNT; CDR2 reads YENEEA. CDR3 in amino acids: CASSFEGQRTYNEQFF. CDR3 DNA: TGTGCCAGCAGCTTTGAGGGACAGCGGACTTACAATGAGCAGTTCTTC. The entire variable domain, with the rest obtained from reference TRBV11-3 and TRBJ2-1, is as follows: EAGVVQSPRYKIIEKKQPVAFWCNPISGHNTLYWYLQNLGQGPELLIRYENEEAVDDSQLPKDRFSAERLKGVDSTLKIQPAELGDSAVYLCASSFEGQRTYNEQFFGPGTRLTVL.

This clone was observed a few times. The chain combines TRBV5-1 with TRBJ2-5; 7 nucleotides match TRBD2. J was trimmed by 7 bases and V by 4 bases; bases with no gene match: 7. The CDR3 contains 13 residues. Germline V CDR1 and CDR2: SGHRS, YFSETQ. The CDR3, as DNA: TGCGCCAGCAGCCCGGAGCGGGGACGGACCCAGTACTTC. Residues: CASSPERGRTQYF.

The chain carries TRBV20-1 and TRBJ2-5; D remains unclear. The V gene's germline CDR1 is DFQATT and CDR2 SNEGSKA (reference sequence). The CDR3 has 11 residues. V lost 3 bases and J 4 bases, leaving 6 bases between the germline ends. CDR3 region: CSARDGETQYF. DNA for the CDR3: TGCAGTGCTAGGGACGGAGAGACCCAGTACTTC.

The rearrangement uses TRBV27 and TRBJ1-1; D is undetermined. CDR1 MNHEY and CDR2 SMNVEV come from the germline V gene (reference sequence). This CDR3 is 12 amino acids long. V was shortened by 5 bases and J by 11 bases, with 15 bases between the two germline ends. Here the CDR3 reads CASSPSYGGAFF. As DNA, the CDR3 is TGTGCCAGCAGTCCGTCGTACGGTGGGGCTTTCTTT.

This chain links TRBV7-2 with TRBJ2-3; 11 bases agree with TRBD1. The trim removed 8 bases at V and 2 bases at J, leaving 9 bases unmatched. Germline V gene lookup returns CDR1 SGHTA and CDR2 FQGNSA. This CDR3 is built from 16 residues. The CDR3 sequence: CASSLGDRGFTDTQYF. DNA for the CDR3: TGTGCCAGCTCCCTCGGGGACAGGGGGTTCACAGATACGCAGTATTTT.

This rearrangement joins TRBV7-8 to TRBJ2-5; 7 bases fit TRBD2. The J call is in doubt because the DNA end fits TRBJ2-7 better. Germline values: CDR1 SGHVS, CDR2 FQNEAQ. The CDR3 consists of 15 residues. CDR3 region: CASSFREAFSYEQYF. In DNA form, the CDR3 reads TGTGCCAGCAGCTTCCGGGAGGCCTTTTCCTACGAGCAGTACTTC.

V usage is TRBV10-3 and J usage is TRBJ1-1; D not resolved. Germline loops: CDR1 ENHRY, CDR2 SYGVKD. The CDR3 consists of 14 residues. V was cut by 11 bases and J by 1 base, with 17 bases left in between. CDR3 in amino acids: CAARREGGNTEAFF. The DNA of the CDR3 is TGTGCCGCAAGGCGGGAGGGAGGGAACACTGAAGCTTTCTTT.